This T cell receptor (beta chain) emerged from a study of post-analysis software for immune sequencing data. Study-level information: Relapsing-remitting, secondary progressive and progressive-relapsing forms of multiple sclerosis all featured among disease courses. Study findings and constraints: Controls had lower frequencies than patients of 4 or 5 TRBV segments, which included TRBV5-6, TRBV5-1 and TRBV20-1. Controls showed significantly higher normalized Chao1 diversity than did multiple sclerosis patients. Strong co-clustering by F measure linked samples that shared a preparation batch.

Unique-molecular-identifier-tagged TCR beta cDNA libraries were used. Between roughly 1 and 11 million T cells gave rise to 500,000 to 650,000 cDNA molecules. TCRdb used MiXCR to reprocess the PCR reads, holding one entry per CDR3 protein. The sample has a few hundred thousand distinct CDR3 sequences, around 34% seen once. This CDR3 spans 15 amino acids. Germline V gene sequence: CDR1 SGHKS, CDR2 YYEKEE (reference sequence). As concerns this clonotype: Its target is unknown. Its ends do not fully match the called genes, so a read error is possible.

V and J are TRBV5-5 and TRBJ1-2; no reliable D call. The clonotype comes from a girl aged 10 to 17 with multiple sclerosis. What was sequenced was blood. This CDR3 is CAGSPDATGAYRYTF. The CDR3 DNA follows: TGCGCCGGCAGCCCTGACGCAACGGGTGCCTATCGCTACACCTTC. The variable domain in full, completed from reference TRBV5-5 and TRBJ1-2, reads DAGVTQSPTHLIKTRGQQVTLRCSPISGHKSVSWYQQVLGQGPQFIFQYYEKEERGRGNFPDRFSARQFPNYSSELNVNALLLGDSALYLCAGSPDATGAYRYTFGSGTRLTVV.